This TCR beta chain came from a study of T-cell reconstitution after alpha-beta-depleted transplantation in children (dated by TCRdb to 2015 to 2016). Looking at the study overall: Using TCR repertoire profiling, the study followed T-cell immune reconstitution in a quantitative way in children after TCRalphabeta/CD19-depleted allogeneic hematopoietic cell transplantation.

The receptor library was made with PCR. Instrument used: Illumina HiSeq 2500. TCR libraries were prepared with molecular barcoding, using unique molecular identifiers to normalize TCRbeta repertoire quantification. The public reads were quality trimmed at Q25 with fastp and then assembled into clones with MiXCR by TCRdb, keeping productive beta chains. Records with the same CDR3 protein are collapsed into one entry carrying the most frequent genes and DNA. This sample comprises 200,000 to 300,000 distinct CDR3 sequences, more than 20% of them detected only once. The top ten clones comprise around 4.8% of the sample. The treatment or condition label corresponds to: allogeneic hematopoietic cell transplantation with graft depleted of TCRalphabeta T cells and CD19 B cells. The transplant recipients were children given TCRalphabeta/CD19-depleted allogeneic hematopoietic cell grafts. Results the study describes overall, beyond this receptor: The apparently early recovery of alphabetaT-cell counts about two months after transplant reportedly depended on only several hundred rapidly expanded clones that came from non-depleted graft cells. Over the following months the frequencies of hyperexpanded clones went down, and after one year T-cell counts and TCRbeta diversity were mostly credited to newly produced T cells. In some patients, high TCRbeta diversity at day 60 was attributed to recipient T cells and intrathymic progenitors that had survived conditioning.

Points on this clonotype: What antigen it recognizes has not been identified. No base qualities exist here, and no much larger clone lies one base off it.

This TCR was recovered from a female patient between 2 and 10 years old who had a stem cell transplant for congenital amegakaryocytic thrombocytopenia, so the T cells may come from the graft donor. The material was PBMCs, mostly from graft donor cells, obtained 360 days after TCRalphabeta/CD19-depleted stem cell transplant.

The encoded CDR3 is CASSLGPGLEAFF. The nucleotide sequence reads as follows: TGTGCCAGCAGCTTAGGACCGGGACTGGAAGCTTTCTTT. In this chain, TRBV11-2 is recombined with TRBJ1-1, and the D gene may be TRBD1, 5 bases matching. In the germline V gene, CDR1 corresponds to SGHAT and CDR2 to FQNNGV. Spanning cysteine to phenylalanine, the CDR3 consists of 13 amino acids. Only CDR3 DNA is held: 39 bases, read in frame from base 1. Between the V and J ends, shortened by 1 base and 8 bases respectively, the junction contains 11 bases.